This T cell receptor (beta chain) emerged from a study of blood T cell repertoires in COVID-19. On the study more broadly: COVID-19 samples collected from the United States, Italy and Spain covered acute and convalescent phases. T cells, B-cell-depleted T cells, or PBMCs provided the cDNA or gDNA that served as material.

The V and J ends lost 5 bases and 1 base respectively, with 12 bases between them. Germline loops: CDR1 SGHTS, CDR2 YDEGEE. This CDR3 is built from 14 residues. Original data processing: The authors estimated nucleated cell counts from reference gene primer amplification. The repertoire was sequenced with immunoSEQ multiplex PCR; TCRdb's copy has only in-frame clones and lacks some. Clonal size and the V and J genes are those of that table, whereas D and trimming came from the DNA. The sample holds over 300,000 clones, around 82% seen once. The sequencing input was peripheral blood. The receptor was derived from a woman aged 50 to 65 with acute or convalescent COVID-19. The rearrangement uses TRBV5-8 and TRBJ2-5, with TRBD2 as a possible D gene (6 bases). CDR3 protein: CASRPMGGQETQYF. Written as DNA, the CDR3 is TGTGCCAGCAGACCCATGGGGGGCCAAGAGACCCAGTACTTC.